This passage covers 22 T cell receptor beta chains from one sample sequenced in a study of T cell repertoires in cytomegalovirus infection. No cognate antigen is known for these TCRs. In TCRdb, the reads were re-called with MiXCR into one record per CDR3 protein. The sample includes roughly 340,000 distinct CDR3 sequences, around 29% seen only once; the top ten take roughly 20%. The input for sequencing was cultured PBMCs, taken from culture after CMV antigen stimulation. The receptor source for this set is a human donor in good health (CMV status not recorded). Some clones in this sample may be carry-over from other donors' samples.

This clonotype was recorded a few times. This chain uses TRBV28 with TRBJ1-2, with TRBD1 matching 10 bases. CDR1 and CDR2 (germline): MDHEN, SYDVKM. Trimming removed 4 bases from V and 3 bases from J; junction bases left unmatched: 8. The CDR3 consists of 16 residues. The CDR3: CASSSPGQGTYYGYTF. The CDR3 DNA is TGTGCCAGCAGTTCCCCGGGACAGGGGACATACTATGGCTACACCTTC.

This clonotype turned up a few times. The CDR3 region has the DNA TGTGCCAGCAGCTCGGGACACGTAACACCCCTCCACTTT. This translates into CASSSGHVTPLHF. V gene TRBV5-6 combines with J gene TRBJ1-6; D perhaps matches TRBD1 (6 bases). The CDR3 contains 13 residues. The ends were cut back, 3 bases at V and 11 bases at J, with 12 bases in the middle. Germline V gene sequence: CDR1 SGHDT, CDR2 YYEEEE.

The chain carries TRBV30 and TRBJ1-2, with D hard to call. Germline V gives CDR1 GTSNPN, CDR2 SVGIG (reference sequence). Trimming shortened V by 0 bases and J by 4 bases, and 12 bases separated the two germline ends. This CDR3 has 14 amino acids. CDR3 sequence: CAWSVRESLYGYTF. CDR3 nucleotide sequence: TGTGCCTGGAGTGTAAGGGAGTCTCTCTATGGCTACACCTTC.

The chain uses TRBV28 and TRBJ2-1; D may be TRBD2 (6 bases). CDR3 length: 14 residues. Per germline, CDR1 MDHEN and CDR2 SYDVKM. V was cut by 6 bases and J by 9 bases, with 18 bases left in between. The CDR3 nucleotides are TGTGCCAGCAGGCTACCACTAGATAGCGGTGAGCAGTTCTTC. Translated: CASRLPLDSGEQFF.

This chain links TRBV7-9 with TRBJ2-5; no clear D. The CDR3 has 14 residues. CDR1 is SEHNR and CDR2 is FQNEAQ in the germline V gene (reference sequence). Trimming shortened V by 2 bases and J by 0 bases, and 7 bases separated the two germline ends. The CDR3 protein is CASSLPGYQETQYF. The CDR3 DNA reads TGTGCCAGCAGCTTACCGGGCTACCAAGAGACCCAGTACTTC.

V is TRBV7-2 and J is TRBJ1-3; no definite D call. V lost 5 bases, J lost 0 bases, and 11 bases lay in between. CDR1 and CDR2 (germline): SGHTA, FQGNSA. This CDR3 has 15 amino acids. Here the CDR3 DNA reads TGTGCCAGCAGCAGCATTGGGGTCTCTGGAAACACCATATATTTT. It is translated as CASSSIGVSGNTIYF.

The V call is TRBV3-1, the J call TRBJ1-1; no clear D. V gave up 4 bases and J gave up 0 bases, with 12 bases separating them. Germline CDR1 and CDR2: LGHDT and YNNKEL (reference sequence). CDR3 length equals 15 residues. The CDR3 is CASSPKSGVNTEAFF. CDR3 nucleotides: TGTGCCAGCAGCCCGAAGAGTGGGGTGAACACTGAAGCTTTCTTT. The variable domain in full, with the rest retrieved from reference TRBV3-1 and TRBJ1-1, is DTAVSQTPKYLVTQMGNDKSIKCEQNLGHDTMYWYKQDSKKFLKIMFSYNNKELIINETVPNRFSPKSPDKAHLNLHINSLELGDSAVYFCASSPKSGVNTEAFFGQGTRLTVV.

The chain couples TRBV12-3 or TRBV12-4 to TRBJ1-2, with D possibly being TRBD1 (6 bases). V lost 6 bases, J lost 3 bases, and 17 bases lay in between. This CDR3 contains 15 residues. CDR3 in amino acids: CASRKPGALHYGYTF. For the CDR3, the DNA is TGTGCCAGCAGGAAGCCAGGGGCCCTGCACTATGGCTACACCTTC.

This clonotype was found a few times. CDR3 sequence (DNA): TGTGCCAGCAGCAGGGGACAGGGCGCCTACAATGAGCAGTTCTTC. Protein product: CASSRGQGAYNEQFF. V and J are TRBV7-3 and TRBJ2-1; 9 nucleotides match TRBD1. V trimming: 5 bases; J trimming: 2 bases; junction bases outside the gene matches: 4. The CDR3 totals 15 residues. CDR1 and CDR2 from the germline V gene are SGHTA and FQGTGA.

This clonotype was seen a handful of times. The CDR3 region is CASSFSGGSSYNEQFF. CDR3 DNA: TGTGCCAGCAGCTTTAGCGGGGGGAGCTCCTACAATGAGCAGTTCTTC. This chain joins TRBV7-2 and TRBJ2-1, with 10 positions matching TRBD2. The CDR3 is 16 residues long. The V and J ends lost 3 bases and 0 bases, in that order; junction bases with no gene match: 2. Per germline, CDR1 SGHTA and CDR2 FQGNSA.

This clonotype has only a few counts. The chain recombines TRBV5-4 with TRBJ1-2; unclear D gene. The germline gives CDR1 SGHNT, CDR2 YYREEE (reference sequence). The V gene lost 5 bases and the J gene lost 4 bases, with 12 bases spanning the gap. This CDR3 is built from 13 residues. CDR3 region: CASSTDGLYGYTF. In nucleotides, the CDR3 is TGTGCCAGCAGTACTGACGGACTCTATGGCTACACCTTC. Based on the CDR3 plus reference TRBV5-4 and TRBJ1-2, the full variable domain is ETGVTQSPTHLIKTRGQQVTLRCSSQSGHNTVSWYQQALGQGPQFIFQYYREEENGRGNFPPRFSGLQFPNYSSELNVNALELDDSALYLCASSTDGLYGYTFGSGTRLTVV.

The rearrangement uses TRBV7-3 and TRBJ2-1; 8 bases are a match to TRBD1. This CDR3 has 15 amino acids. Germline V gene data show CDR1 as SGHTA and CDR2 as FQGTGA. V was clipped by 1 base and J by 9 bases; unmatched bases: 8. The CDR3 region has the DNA TGTGCCAGCAGCTTAAATACAGGGGGAATGGTTGAGCAGTTCTTC. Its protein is CASSLNTGGMVEQFF.

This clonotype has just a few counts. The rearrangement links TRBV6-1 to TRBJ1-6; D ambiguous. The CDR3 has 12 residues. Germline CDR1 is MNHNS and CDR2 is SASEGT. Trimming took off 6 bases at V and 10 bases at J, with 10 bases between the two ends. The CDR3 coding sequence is TGTGCCAGCAGACTACCGGAGTCACCCCTCCACTTT. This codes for CASRLPESPLHF.

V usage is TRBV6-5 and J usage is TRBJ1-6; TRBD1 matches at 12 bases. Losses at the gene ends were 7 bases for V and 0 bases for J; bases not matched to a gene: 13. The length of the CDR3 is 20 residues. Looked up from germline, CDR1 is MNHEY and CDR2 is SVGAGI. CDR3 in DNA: TGTGCCAGCACCCGCTGGGGGACAGGGGGCGTGAGCTCCTATAATTCACCCCTCCACTTT. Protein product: CASTRWGTGGVSSYNSPLHF.

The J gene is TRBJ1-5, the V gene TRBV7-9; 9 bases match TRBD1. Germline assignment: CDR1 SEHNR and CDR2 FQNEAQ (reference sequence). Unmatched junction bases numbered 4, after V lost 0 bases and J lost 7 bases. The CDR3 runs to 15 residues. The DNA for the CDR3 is TGTGCCAGCAGCTTAGCGGGGACAGGGCACCAGCCCCAGCATTTT. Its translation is CASSLAGTGHQPQHF.

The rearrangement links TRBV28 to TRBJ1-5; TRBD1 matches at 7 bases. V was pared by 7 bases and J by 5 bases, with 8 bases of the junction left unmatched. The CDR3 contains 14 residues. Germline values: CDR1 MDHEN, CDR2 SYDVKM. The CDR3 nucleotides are TGTGCCAGCACCACCGGAGGGGGCTATCAGCCCCAGCATTTT. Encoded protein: CASTTGGGYQPQHF.

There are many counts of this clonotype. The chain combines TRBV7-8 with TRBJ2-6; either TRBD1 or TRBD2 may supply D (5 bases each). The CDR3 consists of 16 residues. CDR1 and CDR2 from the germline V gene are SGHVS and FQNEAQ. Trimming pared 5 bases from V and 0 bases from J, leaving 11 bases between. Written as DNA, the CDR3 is TGTGCCAGCAGCACGAGGGACGGCTCTGGGGCCAACGTCCTGACTTTC. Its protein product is CASSTRDGSGANVLTF. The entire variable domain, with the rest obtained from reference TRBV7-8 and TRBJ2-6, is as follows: GAGVSQSPRYKVAKRGQDVALRCDPISGHVSLFWYQQALGQGPEFLTYFQNEAQLDKSGLPSDRFFAERPEGSVSTLKIQRTQQEDSAVYLCASSTRDGSGANVLTFGAGSRLTVL.

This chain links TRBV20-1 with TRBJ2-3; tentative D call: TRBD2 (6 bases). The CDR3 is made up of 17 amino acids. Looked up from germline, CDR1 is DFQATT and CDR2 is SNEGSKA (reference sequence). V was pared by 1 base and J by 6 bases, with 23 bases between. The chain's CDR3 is CSARVRVRQELADTQYF. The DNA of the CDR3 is TGCAGTGCTAGAGTTAGGGTTCGGCAGGAGCTAGCGGATACGCAGTATTTT.

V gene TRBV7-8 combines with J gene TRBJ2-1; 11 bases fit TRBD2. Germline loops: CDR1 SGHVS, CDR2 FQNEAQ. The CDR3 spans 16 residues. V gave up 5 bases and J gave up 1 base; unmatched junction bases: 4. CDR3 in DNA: TGTGCCAGCAGCCCGACTAGCGGGAATTCCTACAATGAGCAGTTCTTC. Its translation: CASSPTSGNSYNEQFF.

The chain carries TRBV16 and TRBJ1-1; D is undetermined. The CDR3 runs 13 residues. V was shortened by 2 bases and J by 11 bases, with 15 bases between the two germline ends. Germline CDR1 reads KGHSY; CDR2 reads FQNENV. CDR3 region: CASSQLATALAFF. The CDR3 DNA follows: TGTGCCAGCAGCCAACTAGCTACAGCTCTGGCTTTCTTT.

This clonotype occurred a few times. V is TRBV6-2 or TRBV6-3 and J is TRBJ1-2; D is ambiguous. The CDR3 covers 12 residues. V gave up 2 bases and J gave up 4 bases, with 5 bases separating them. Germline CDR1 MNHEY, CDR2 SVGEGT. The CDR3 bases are TGTGCCAGCAGTTACAGCAGCTATGGCTACACCTTC. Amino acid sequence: CASSYSSYGYTF.

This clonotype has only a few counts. The CDR3 nucleotides are TGTGCCAGCAGTGATGGGGGATATAGCAATCAGCCCCAGCATTTT. This codes for CASSDGGYSNQPQHF. The rearrangement links TRBV6-1 to TRBJ1-5; D is possibly TRBD1 (5 bases). Trimming took 3 bases from V and 0 from J, leaving 9 bases between them. This CDR3 has 15 amino acids. The germline gives CDR1 MNHNS, CDR2 SASEGT.